This T cell receptor beta chain was retrieved from a study of T cells in localized non-small cell lung cancer. Study-level points and caveats: Median around 60 top-100 tumor clones were shared with paired adjacent lung. Uninvolved adjacent lung showed the highest T cell clonality, exceeding tumor.

Clones were read by immunoSEQ multiplex PCR, and TCRdb kept only the in-frame ones, dropping some. This sample has some 64,000 clones, with roughly 90% found just once. Trimming left V 7 bases short and J 4 bases short, with 13 bases between. Germline loops: CDR1 SQVTM, CDR2 ANQGSEA. The CDR3 spans 12 residues. This clone was recorded only once. Antigen: not known. Source: peripheral blood, taken before any cancer treatment. V usage is TRBV29-1 and J usage is TRBJ1-2; D unresolved. This clonotype originated in a woman aged 40-75 years with stage I lung adenocarcinoma. Here the CDR3 DNA reads TGCAGCGCCTCGGACGGCTCCTATGGCTACACCTTC. It yields the protein CSASDGSYGYTF.